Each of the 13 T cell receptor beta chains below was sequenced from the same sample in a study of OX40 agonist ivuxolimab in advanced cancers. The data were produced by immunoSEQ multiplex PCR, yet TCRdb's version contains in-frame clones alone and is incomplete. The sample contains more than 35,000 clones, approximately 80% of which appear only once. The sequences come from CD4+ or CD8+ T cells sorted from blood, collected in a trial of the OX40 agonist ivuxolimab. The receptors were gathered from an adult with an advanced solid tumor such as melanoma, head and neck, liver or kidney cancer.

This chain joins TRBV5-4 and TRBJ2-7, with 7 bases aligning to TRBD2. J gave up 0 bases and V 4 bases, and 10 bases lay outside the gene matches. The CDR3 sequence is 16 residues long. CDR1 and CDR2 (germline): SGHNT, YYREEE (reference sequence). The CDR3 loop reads CASSHIAAGSSYEQYF. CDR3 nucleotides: TGTGCCAGCAGCCATATCGCAGCGGGGAGCTCCTACGAGCAGTACTTC.

This chain's CDR3 is CASSRPETPDGVYNEQFF. The CDR3, as DNA: TGTGCCAGCTCACGACCTGAGACCCCAGACGGGGTTTACAATGAGCAGTTCTTC. The chain combines TRBV18 with TRBJ2-1; D possibly corresponds to TRBD2 (5 bases). Trimming shortened V by 4 bases and J by 4 bases, and 23 bases separated the two germline ends. Germline V lookup: CDR1 KGHSH, CDR2 LQKENI. The length of the CDR3 is 18 residues.

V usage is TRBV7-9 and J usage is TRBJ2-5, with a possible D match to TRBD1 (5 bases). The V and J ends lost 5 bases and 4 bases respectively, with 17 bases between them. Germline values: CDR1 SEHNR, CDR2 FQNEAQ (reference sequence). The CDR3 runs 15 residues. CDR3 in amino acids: CASSPEDTWGETQYF. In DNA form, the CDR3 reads TGTGCCAGCAGCCCAGAGGACACATGGGGAGAGACCCAGTACTTC.

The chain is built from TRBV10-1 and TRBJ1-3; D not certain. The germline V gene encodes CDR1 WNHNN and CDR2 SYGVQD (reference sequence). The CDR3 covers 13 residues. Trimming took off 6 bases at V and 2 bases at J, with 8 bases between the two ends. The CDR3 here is CASSDRPGNTIYF. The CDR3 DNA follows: TGCGCCAGCAGCGACCGACCTGGAAACACCATATATTTT.

The CDR3 DNA is TGTGCCAGTAGTATCGCAGGGGGCACTGAAGCTTTCTTT. Translated: CASSIAGGTEAFF. The V call is TRBV19, the J call TRBJ1-1, with 7 positions matching TRBD1. CDR3 length: 13 amino acids. Germline trimming cut 3 bases from V and 4 bases from J; bases unmatched to any gene: 2. Germline CDR1 is LNHDA and CDR2 is SQIVND (reference sequence).

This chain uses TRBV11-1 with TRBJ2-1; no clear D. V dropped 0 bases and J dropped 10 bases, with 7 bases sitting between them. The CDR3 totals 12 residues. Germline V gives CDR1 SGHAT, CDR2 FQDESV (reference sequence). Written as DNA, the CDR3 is TGTGCCAGCAGCTTAGCCCTAGAGGAGCAGTTCTTC. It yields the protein CASSLALEEQFF.

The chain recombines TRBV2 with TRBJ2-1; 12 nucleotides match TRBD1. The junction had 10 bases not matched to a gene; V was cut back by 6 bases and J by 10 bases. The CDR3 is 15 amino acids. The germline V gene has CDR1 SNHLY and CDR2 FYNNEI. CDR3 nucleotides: TGTGCCAGCAGCCACCCGGGACAGGGGGCCTGGGAGCAGTTCTTC. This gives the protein CASSHPGQGAWEQFF.

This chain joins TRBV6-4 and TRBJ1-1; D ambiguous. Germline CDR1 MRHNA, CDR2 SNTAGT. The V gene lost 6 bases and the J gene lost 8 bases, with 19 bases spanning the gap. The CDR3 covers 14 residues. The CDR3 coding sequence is TGTGCCAGCAGCCCTACGGGTAGCGGCGAAGAAGCTTTCTTT. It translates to CASSPTGSGEEAFF.

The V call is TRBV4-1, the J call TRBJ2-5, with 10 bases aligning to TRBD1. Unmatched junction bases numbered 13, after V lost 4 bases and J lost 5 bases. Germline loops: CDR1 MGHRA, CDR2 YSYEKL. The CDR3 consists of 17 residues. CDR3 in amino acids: CASSRRQGAFDQETQYF. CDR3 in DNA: TGCGCCAGCAGCCGCCGACAGGGGGCCTTCGATCAGGAGACCCAGTACTTC.

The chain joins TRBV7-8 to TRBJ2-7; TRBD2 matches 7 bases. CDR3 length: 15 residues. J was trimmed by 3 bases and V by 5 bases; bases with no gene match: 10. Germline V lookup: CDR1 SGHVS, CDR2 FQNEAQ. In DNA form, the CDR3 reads TGTGCCAGCAGCCCCCCCGGAGCTAGCGGCTACGAGCAGTACTTC. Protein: CASSPPGASGYEQYF.

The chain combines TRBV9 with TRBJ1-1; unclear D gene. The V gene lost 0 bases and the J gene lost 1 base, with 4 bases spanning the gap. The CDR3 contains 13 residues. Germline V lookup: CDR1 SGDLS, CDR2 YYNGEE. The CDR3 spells CASSVGTNTEAFF. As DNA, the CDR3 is TGTGCCAGCAGCGTAGGCACGAACACTGAAGCTTTCTTT.

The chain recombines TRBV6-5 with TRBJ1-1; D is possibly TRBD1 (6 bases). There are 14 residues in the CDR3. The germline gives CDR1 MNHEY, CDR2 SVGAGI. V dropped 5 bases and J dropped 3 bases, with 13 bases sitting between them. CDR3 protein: CASSERGRDTEAFF. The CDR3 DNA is TGTGCCAGCAGTGAAAGGGGGAGGGACACTGAAGCTTTCTTT.

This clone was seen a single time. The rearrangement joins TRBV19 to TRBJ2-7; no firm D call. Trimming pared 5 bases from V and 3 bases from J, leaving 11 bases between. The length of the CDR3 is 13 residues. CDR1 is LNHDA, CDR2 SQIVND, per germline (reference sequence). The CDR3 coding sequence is TGTGCCAGTAGTTCAGACCTTCTCTACGAGCAGTACTTC. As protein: CASSSDLLYEQYF.